Sequencing of this TCR beta chain was carried out in a study of CD8 T cells and mutated HIV epitopes (dated by TCRdb to the early 2020s). Some background on the complete study: Acutely infected subjects were chosen according to which epitope form their transmitted founder virus carried and according to their ELISpot responses. The same epitope was not tested in every subject, and RF10 alone was examined in both acute and chronic HIV infection. This study used single-cell sequencing of TCR alpha/beta chains from CD8+ T cells that recognised non-adapted (NAE) and adapted (AE) versions of four HIV Nef epitopes. Of 165 subjects screened, the criteria for sorting epitope-specific T cells were met by only a subset. Under 10 chronically HIV-infected subjects and a few acutely HIV-infected subjects made up the cohort. The epitopes were TL10, KY11, RF10 and TY8. Points the paper makes about the study in general: Multiple alpha and beta chain CDR3s were present in some wells, and only cells that had both an alpha chain and a beta chain were included. Higher clonality was observed in dual tetramer+ cells from chronic subjects than in those from acute subjects (mean difference roughly 0.31), although the study was underpowered for detection of a significant difference. Single-reactive CD8+ T cells were seen only in acutely infected subjects, suggesting possible clonal selection between acute and chronic infection. The main limitations acknowledged were the small number of subjects and the diversity of their clinical presentations.

Worth noting for this clonotype: Per-base quality was not reported, and no clone a single base away is much larger than it.

To prepare the library, single-cell sequencing was applied. To generate single-cell cDNA, a method adapted from Smart-seq2 and MARS-Seq was used, relying on oligo-dT primers carrying well-specific UMIs and on KAPA HiFi for the first-round PCR. Pooled first-round products underwent nested PCR with template-switch oligo forward primers and barcoded reverse primers specific to the TCR alpha and beta chains. The products were purified with AMPure XP, indexed with TruSeq adapters, and then quantified with the KAPA Universal qPCR Library Quantification Kit. An Illumina MiSeq with 2x300 bp paired-end chemistry was used to sequence the TCR libraries. Processing in the source paper ran as follows. After quality filtering, reads were demultiplexed to wells and mapped to the TCRA and TCRB loci, after which clonotypes were assigned with MiXCR and analysis was performed in VGAS. A modified VDJfasta platform was used to deconvolute the TCR data. Analysis of CDR3 overlap between plates ruled out large-scale cross-plate contamination. Clonality was computed as one minus the ratio of unique productive CDR3s to total productive CDR3s. The public reads were run again by TCRdb, first through fastp at Q25 and then through MiXCR, and only productive beta chains were kept. Every entry covers one CDR3 protein and lists the most common genes and DNA from its rows. These V and J calls derive from TCRdb rather than the authors' analysis. The sample table lists about 440 distinct CDR3 sequences, roughly 52% of them with a count of one. The ten largest clones capture under 65% of the sample.

This specimen's time point label, interpreted: sampled during acute HIV-1 infection (about 23-92 days post infection). Peripheral blood mononuclear cells were isolated by Ficoll density gradient separation from leukapheresis or whole blood and were subsequently cryopreserved. Without any stimulation, thawed PBMCs were stained with HLA class I tetramers loaded with either the NAE or the AE epitope to identify resting antigen-specific CD8+ T cells. A BD FACS Aria III was used to sort single CD8+ T cells into 96-well plates that contained lysis buffer. The TCR was taken from a man aged 30-40 years with HIV-1 infection. The starting material was CD8+ T cells sorted from blood by dual tetramer staining, obtained during acute HIV infection. The cell subset or site tag for this specimen amounts to: cells binding both NAE and AE RF10 tetramers (cross-reactive), unstimulated.

The sequenced DNA: TGCAGTGCTGCTCCACCTTCAGGGGCGTCCCTTTCGAACTCCTACGAGCAGTACTTC. This encodes CSAAPPSGASLSNSYEQYF. This chain joins TRBV20-1 to TRBJ2-7, and the D gene may be TRBD1, 6 bases matching. V is cut by 5 bases and J by 0 bases, and the space between the germline ends is 29 bases. The germline V gene (reference sequence) provides CDR1 DFQATT and CDR2 SNEGSKA. The CDR3 contains 19 residues, cysteine and phenylalanine counted. Only the CDR3 portion is preserved as DNA: 57 bases, with reading frame beginning at the first base.